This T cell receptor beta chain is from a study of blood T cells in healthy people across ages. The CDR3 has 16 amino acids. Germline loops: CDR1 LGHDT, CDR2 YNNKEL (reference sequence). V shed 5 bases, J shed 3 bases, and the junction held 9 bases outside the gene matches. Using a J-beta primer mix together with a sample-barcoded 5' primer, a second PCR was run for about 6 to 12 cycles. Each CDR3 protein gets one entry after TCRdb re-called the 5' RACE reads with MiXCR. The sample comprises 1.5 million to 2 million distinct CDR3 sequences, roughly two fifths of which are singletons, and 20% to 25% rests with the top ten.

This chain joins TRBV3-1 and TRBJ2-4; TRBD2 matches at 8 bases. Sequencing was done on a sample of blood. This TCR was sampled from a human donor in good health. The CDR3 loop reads CASSGSGGYHKNIQYF. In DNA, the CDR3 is TGTGCCAGCAGCGGCAGCGGGGGTTACCACAAAAACATTCAGTACTTC.